Listed here is a single TCR beta chain. Its antigen is as yet unknown. The data originate from a study of T cell repertoires in cytomegalovirus infection. The CDR3 covers 13 residues. Trimming removed 2 bases from V and 5 bases from J, with 10 bases in between. Germline CDR1 and CDR2: SGHVS and FQNEAQ. TCRdb re-called the reads with MiXCR, one entry per CDR3 protein. This table holds 50,000 to 60,000 distinct CDR3 sequences, roughly a fifth found once. The source was CD8+ T cells from cultured PBMCs, collected from culture after CMV antigen stimulation. J is TRBJ2-7 and V is TRBV7-8; D ambiguous. The source of this sequence is a human donor in good health (CMV status not recorded). Some clones in this sample may be carry-over from other donors' samples. The CDR3 DNA reads TGTGCCAGCAGCTTAAGTCGGAAAAACGAGCAGTACTTC. Amino acids: CASSLSRKNEQYF.